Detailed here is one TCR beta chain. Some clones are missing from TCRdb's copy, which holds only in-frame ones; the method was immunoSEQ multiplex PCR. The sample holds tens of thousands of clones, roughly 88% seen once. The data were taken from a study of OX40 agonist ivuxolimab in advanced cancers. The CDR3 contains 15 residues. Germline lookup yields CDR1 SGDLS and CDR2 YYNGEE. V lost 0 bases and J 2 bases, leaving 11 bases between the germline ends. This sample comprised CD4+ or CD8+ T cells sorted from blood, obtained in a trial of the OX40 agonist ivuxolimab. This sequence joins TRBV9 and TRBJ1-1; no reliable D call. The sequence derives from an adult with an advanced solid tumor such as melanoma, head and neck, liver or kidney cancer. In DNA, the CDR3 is TGTGCCAGCAGCGTAGACGGGTGGTTAAACACTGAAGCTTTCTTT. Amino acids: CASSVDGWLNTEAFF. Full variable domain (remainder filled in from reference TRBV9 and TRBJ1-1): DSGVTQTPKHLITATGQRVTLRCSPRSGDLSVYWYQQSLDQGLQFLIQYYNGEERAKGNILERFSAQQFPDLHSELNLSSLELGDSALYFCASSVDGWLNTEAFFGQGTRLTVV.